These 20 T cell receptor beta chains originate from one sample sequenced in a study of blood T cell repertoires in COVID-19. Clones were sequenced by immunoSEQ multiplex PCR, and TCRdb holds only the in-frame ones, with some missing. This table has fewer than 350,000 clones, roughly 88% appearing once. Material: PBMCs or T cells enriched from blood (not recorded which). These receptors were collected from a woman between 40 and 50 years old with acute COVID-19.

The rearrangement links TRBV28 to TRBJ2-5, with D uncertain. With 5 bases removed from V and 2 bases from J, the gap between germline ends came to 9 bases. Germline lookup yields CDR1 MDHEN and CDR2 SYDVKM. CDR3 size: 13 residues. DNA for the CDR3: TGTGCCAGCAGTACAACTAAGCAAGAGACCCAGTACTTC. Protein product: CASSTTKQETQYF.

The chain recombines TRBV4-1 with TRBJ1-5; D gene uncertain. V lost 0 bases to trimming and J lost 1 base, with 7 bases between them. The CDR3 length is 15 residues. Germline V lookup: CDR1 MGHRA, CDR2 YSYEKL. The chain's CDR3 is CASSQDQTSNQPQHF. CDR3 in DNA: TGCGCCAGCAGCCAAGATCAAACAAGCAATCAGCCCCAGCATTTT.

The chain couples TRBV28 to TRBJ1-2; TRBD1 might be the D (6 bases). With 5 bases removed from V and 5 bases from J, the gap between germline ends came to 12 bases. The CDR3 is 13 amino acids. Per the germline V gene, CDR1 is MDHEN and CDR2 is SYDVKM. The CDR3 loop is CASSRGGAYGYTF. The CDR3, as DNA: TGTGCCAGCAGTCGCGGGGGGGCGTATGGCTACACCTTC.

This chain joins TRBV6-2 or TRBV6-3 and TRBJ2-7; maybe TRBD2 (6 bases). CDR1 and CDR2 (germline): MNHEY, SVGEGT. CDR3 length equals 16 residues. V lost 3 bases to trimming and J lost 5 bases, with 20 bases between them. CDR3 in DNA: TGTGCCAGCAGTTATCCAGCCCTGGAGGGGTTCCACGAGCAGTACTTC. It codes for CASSYPALEGFHEQYF.

This chain connects TRBV30 to TRBJ1-6; no definite D call. This CDR3 has 13 residues. Germline lookup yields CDR1 GTSNPN and CDR2 SVGIG (reference sequence). V lost 4 bases, J lost 4 bases, and 8 bases lay in between. In DNA, the CDR3 is TGTGCCTGGAACACAGATTATAATTCACCCCTCCACTTT. It codes for CAWNTDYNSPLHF.

This clone has a single count. This chain connects TRBV6-5 to TRBJ1-2; 7 nucleotides align to TRBD1. Germline loops: CDR1 MNHEY, CDR2 SVGAGI. The junction had 10 bases not matched to a gene; V was cut back by 4 bases and J by 5 bases. The CDR3 length is 15 residues. The CDR3 here is CASSWGQLKGYGYTF. In nucleotides, the CDR3 is TGTGCCAGCAGTTGGGGACAGCTCAAAGGATATGGCTACACCTTC.

This clone was picked up one time. The gene calls are TRBV18 and TRBJ2-3; TRBD2 matches 10 bases. The V gene's germline CDR1 is KGHSH and CDR2 LQKENI. This CDR3 contains 18 residues. J lost 5 bases, V lost 3 bases, and 14 bases had no gene match. Here the CDR3 reads CASSPPTLAGGRGDTQYF. In DNA form, the CDR3 reads TGTGCCAGCTCACCCCCTACTTTAGCGGGGGGCCGGGGAGATACGCAGTATTTT.

V gene TRBV19 combines with J gene TRBJ1-2, with 9 bases fitting TRBD1. The V segment lost 4 bases and the J segment 5 bases; nucleotides outside the gene matches: 2. The CDR3 consists of 13 residues. CDR1 and CDR2 (germline): LNHDA, SQIVND (reference sequence). The DNA of the CDR3 is TGTGCCAGTAGTAAGGGACAGGGATATGGCTACACCTTC. It translates to CASSKGQGYGYTF.

The chain recombines TRBV5-4 with TRBJ1-1; TRBD1 matches 7 bases. CDR1 SGHNT and CDR2 YYREEE come from the germline V gene (reference sequence). Losses at the gene ends were 5 bases for V and 5 bases for J; bases not matched to a gene: 6. The CDR3 extends over 13 amino acids. CDR3 coding DNA: TGTGCCAGCAGTTGGGACAGTGGGACTGAAGCTTTCTTT. Its protein product is CASSWDSGTEAFF.

The chain couples TRBV2 to TRBJ2-3, with D possibly being TRBD2 (7 bases). This CDR3 comprises 15 residues. V was pared by 4 bases and J by 0 bases, with 11 bases between. CDR1 is SNHLY and CDR2 is FYNNEI in the germline V gene. The CDR3, as DNA: TGTGCCAGCAGTGCCGCGGGGGCTAGCACAGATACGCAGTATTTT. The encoded protein is CASSAAGASTDTQYF.

This clone was detected only once. This chain uses TRBV18 with TRBJ1-1; D uncertain. Germline assignment: CDR1 KGHSH and CDR2 LQKENI. Between the trimmed V and J ends, which lost 6 bases and 3 bases, there was a span of 14 bases. This CDR3 has 14 amino acids. The CDR3 DNA sequence: TGTGCCAGCTCGCACGTCTCGCGGGACACTGAAGCTTTCTTT. It specifies CASSHVSRDTEAFF.

The CDR3 nucleotides read TGTGCCAGCAGCTTAGCGGGACTAGCGGTAGGGGATACGCAGTATTTT. Translated, it gives CASSLAGLAVGDTQYF. The chain employs TRBV7-2 and TRBJ2-3, with 11 nucleotides matching TRBD2. The CDR3 runs 16 residues. V gave up 0 bases and J gave up 6 bases; unmatched junction bases: 5. The germline V gene encodes CDR1 SGHTA and CDR2 FQGNSA.

This clone was detected only a few times. The chain uses TRBV28 and TRBJ2-7; 11 bases agree with TRBD1. The CDR3 is made up of 14 amino acids. The V gene's germline CDR1 is MDHEN and CDR2 SYDVKM. Trimming cost V 7 bases and J 1 base; bases outside gene matches: 3. For the CDR3, the DNA is TGTGCCAGCATTGGGACAGGGGGTTCCTACGAGCAGTACTTC. The encoded protein is CASIGTGGSYEQYF.

The table lists this clone with a few counts. V usage is TRBV2 and J usage is TRBJ2-2; D is unresolved. V gave up 2 bases and J gave up 8 bases, with 12 bases separating them. Germline assignment: CDR1 SNHLY and CDR2 FYNNEI. This CDR3 has 14 residues. In nucleotides, the CDR3 is TGTGCCAGCAGTGAAACCCCCGCCCAGGGGGAGCTGTTTTTT. Translation: CASSETPAQGELFF.

The CDR3 loop reads CSVEGGDFSEQFF. The CDR3 region has the DNA TGCAGCGTTGAAGGGGGAGATTTTAGTGAGCAGTTCTTC. The J gene is TRBJ2-1, the V gene TRBV29-1, with a tentative D call TRBD2 (5 bases). The CDR3 length is 13 residues. Germline V gene lookup returns CDR1 SQVTM and CDR2 ANQGSEA. V gave up 1 base and J gave up 9 bases, with 13 bases separating them.

This sequence joins TRBV5-1 and TRBJ2-2; D gene ambiguous. This CDR3 has 15 amino acids. The V and J ends lost 5 bases and 4 bases respectively, with 15 bases between them. CDR1 SGHRS and CDR2 YFSETQ come from the germline V gene. CDR3 region: CASSVSVVGTGELFF. In nucleotides, the CDR3 is TGCGCCAGCAGTGTTAGTGTTGTTGGCACCGGGGAGCTGTTTTTT.

The CDR3 nucleotides read TGTGCCTGGACCCGGACTGAGAACACTGAAGCTTTCTTT. The encoded protein is CAWTRTENTEAFF. The chain has TRBV30 and TRBJ1-1; D is ambiguous. In germline, CDR1 is GTSNPN, CDR2 SVGIG (reference sequence). The CDR3 runs to 13 residues. With 4 bases removed from V and 1 base from J, the gap between germline ends came to 10 bases.

The chain recombines TRBV5-1 with TRBJ1-1; no reliable D call. The length of the CDR3 is 13 residues. Germline-derived CDR1 and CDR2 are SGHRS and YFSETQ. Between the trimmed V and J ends, which lost 5 bases and 2 bases, there was a span of 10 bases. The CDR3 is CASRRAENTEAFF. CDR3 sequence (DNA): TGCGCCAGCAGGCGGGCAGAAAACACTGAAGCTTTCTTT. Together with reference TRBV5-1 and TRBJ1-1, the CDR3 gives the full variable domain: KAGVTQTPRYLIKTRGQQVTLSCSPISGHRSVSWYQQTPGQGLQFLFEYFSETQRNKGNFPGRFSGRQFSNSRSEMNVSTLELGDSALYLCASRRAENTEAFFGQGTRLTVV.

The V call is TRBV11-3, the J call TRBJ2-1; possible D gene TRBD1, 6 bases. The CDR3 spans 14 residues. V was cut by 1 base and J by 7 bases, with 11 bases left in between. Germline V CDR1 and CDR2: SGHNT, YENEEA. The DNA for the CDR3 is TGTGCCAGCAGCTTAGGGGGGCCCTCGAATGAGCAGTTCTTC. It yields the protein CASSLGGPSNEQFF.

The chain uses TRBV24-1 and TRBJ2-1; TRBD2 matches 8 bases. This CDR3 contains 13 residues. CDR1 is KGHDR and CDR2 is SFDVKD in the germline V gene. Trimming cost V 1 base and J 10 bases; bases outside gene matches: 2. CDR3 nucleotides: TGTGCCACCAGTGATTTCAGACTAGCGGAGCAGTTCTTC. Translated: CATSDFRLAEQFF.